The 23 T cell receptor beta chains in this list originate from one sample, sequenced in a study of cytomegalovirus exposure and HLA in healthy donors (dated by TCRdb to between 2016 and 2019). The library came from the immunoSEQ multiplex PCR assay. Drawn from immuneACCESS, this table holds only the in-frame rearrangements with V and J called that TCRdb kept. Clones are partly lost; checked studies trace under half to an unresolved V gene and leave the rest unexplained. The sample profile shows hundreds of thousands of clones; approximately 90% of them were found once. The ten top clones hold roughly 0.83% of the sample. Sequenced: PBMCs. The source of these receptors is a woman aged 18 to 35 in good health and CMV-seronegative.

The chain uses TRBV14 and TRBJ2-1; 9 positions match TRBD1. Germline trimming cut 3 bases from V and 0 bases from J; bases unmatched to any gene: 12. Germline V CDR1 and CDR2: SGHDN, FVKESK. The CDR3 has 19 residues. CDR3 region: CASSHPRDRESTSYNEQFF. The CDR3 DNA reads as TGTGCCAGCAGCCACCCGCGGGACAGGGAGTCCACCTCCTACAATGAGCAGTTCTTC.

DNA of the CDR3: TGTGCCAGCAGCCACGGACTAGCGGGGCAGACCTACGAGCAGTACTTC. Amino acid sequence: CASSHGLAGQTYEQYF. The chain carries TRBV4-2 and TRBJ2-7; 12 bases match TRBD2. V lost 3 bases to trimming and J lost 2 bases; unmatched junction nucleotides: 5. The CDR3 loop spans 16 amino acids. Germline V gene data show CDR1 as LGHNA and CDR2 as YNFKEQ.

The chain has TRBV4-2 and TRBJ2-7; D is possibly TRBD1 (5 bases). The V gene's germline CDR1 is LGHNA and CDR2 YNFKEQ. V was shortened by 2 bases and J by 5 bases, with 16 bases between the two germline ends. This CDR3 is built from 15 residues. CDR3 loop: CASSQTQGSLNEQYF. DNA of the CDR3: TGTGCCAGCAGCCAAACTCAGGGAAGTTTAAACGAGCAGTACTTC.

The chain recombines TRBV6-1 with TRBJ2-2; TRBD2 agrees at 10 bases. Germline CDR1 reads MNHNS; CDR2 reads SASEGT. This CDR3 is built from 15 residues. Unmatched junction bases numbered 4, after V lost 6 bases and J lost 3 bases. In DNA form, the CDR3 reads TGTGCCAGCAGAGCGACTAGCGGGCACACCGGGGAGCTGTTTTTT. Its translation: CASRATSGHTGELFF.

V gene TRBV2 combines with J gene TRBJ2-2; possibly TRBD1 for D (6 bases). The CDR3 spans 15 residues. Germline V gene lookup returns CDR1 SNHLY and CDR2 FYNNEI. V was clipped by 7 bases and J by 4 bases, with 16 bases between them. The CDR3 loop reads CASTEQGTGTGELFF. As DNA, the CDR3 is TGTGCCAGCACAGAGCAGGGGACGGGCACCGGGGAGCTGTTTTTT.

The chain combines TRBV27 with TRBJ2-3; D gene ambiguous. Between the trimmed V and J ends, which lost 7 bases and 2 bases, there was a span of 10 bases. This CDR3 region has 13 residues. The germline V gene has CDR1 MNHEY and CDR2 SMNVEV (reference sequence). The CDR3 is CASKRQYTDTQYF. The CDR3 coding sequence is TGTGCCAGCAAAAGACAATACACAGATACGCAGTATTTT.

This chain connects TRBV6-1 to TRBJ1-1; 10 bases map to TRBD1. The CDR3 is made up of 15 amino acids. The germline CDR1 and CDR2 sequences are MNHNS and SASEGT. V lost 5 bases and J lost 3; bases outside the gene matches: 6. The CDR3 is CASSPGTGEHTEAFF. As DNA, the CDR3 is TGTGCCAGCAGTCCCGGGACAGGGGAGCACACTGAAGCTTTCTTT.

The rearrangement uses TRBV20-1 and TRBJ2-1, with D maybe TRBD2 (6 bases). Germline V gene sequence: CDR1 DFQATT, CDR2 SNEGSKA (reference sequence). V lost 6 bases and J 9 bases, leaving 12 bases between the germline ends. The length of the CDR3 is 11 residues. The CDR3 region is CSASQGGEQFF. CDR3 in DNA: TGCAGTGCCTCCCAGGGAGGTGAGCAGTTCTTC.

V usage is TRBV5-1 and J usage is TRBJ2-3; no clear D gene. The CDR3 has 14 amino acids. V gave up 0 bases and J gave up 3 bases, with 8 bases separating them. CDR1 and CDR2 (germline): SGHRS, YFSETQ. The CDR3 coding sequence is TGCGCCAGCAGCTTGGCCCAGGAAACAGATACGCAGTATTTT. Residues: CASSLAQETDTQYF.

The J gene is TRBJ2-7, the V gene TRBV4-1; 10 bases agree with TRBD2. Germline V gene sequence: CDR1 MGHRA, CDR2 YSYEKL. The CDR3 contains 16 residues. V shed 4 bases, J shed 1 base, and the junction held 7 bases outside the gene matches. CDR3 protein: CASSRVAGGASYEQYF. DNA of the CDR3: TGCGCCAGCAGCCGAGTAGCGGGAGGCGCATCCTACGAGCAGTACTTC.

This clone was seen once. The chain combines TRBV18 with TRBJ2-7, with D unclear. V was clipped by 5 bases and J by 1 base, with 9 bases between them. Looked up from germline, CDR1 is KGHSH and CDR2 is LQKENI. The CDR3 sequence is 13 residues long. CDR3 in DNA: TGTGCCAGCTCAGCCCCCTATTCCTACGAGCAGTACTTC. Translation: CASSAPYSYEQYF. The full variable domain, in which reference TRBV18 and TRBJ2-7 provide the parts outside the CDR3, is NAGVMQNPRHLVRRRGQEARLRCSPMKGHSHVYWYRQLPEEGLKFMVYLQKENIIDESGMPKERFSAEFPKEGPSILRIQQVVRGDSAAYFCASSAPYSYEQYFGPGTRLTVT.

Written as DNA, the CDR3 is TGTGCCAGCACCCCCCCTTCGGGAGGGCCGGGAGATACGCAGTATTTT. Translation: CASTPPSGGPGDTQYF. The V and J genes are TRBV28 and TRBJ2-3, with 8 positions matching TRBD2. There are 16 residues in the CDR3. Looked up from germline, CDR1 is MDHEN and CDR2 is SYDVKM. The V and J ends lost 7 bases and 5 bases, in that order; junction bases with no gene match: 14.

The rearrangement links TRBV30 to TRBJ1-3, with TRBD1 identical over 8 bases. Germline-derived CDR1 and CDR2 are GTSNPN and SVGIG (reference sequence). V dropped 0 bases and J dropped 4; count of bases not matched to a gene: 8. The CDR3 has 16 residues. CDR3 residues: CAWSVGQGLRGNTIYF. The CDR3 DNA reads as TGTGCCTGGAGTGTTGGACAGGGTCTGAGAGGAAACACCATATATTTT.

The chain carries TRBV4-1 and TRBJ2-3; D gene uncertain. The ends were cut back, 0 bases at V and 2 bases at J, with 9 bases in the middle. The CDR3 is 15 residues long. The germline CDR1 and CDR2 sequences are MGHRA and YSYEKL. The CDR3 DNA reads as TGCGCCAGCAGCCAAGAATGGGCACCCACAGATACGCAGTATTTT. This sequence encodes CASSQEWAPTDTQYF.

The CDR3, as DNA: TGTGCCAGCAGTTTGTTGGGGAGTGGCGAAAAACTGTTTTTT. Amino acids: CASSLLGSGEKLFF. The chain has TRBV28 and TRBJ1-4; D unresolved. Trimming took 3 bases from V and 8 from J, leaving 13 bases between them. Germline V gene sequence: CDR1 MDHEN, CDR2 SYDVKM. The CDR3 runs 14 residues.

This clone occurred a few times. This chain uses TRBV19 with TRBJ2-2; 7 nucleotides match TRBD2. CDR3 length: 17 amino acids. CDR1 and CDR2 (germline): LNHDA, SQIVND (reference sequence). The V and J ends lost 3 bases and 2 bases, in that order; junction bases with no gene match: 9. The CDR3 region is CASSISGEGFNTGELFF. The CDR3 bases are TGTGCCAGTAGTATTTCCGGGGAGGGATTTAACACCGGGGAGCTGTTTTTT.

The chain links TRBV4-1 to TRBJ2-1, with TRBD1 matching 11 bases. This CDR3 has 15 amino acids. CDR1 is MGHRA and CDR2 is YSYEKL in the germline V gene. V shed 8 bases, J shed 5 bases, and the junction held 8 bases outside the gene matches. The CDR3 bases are TGCGCCAGCCGCTTGGACAGGGGGCCTCACAATGAGCAGTTCTTC. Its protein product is CASRLDRGPHNEQFF.

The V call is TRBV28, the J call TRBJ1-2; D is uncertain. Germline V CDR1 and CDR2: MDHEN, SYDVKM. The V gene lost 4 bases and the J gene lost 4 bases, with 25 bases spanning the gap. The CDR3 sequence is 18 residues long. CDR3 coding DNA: TGTGCCAGCAGTTCGCCCCGAGGGAGGGTTTCTATTTCCTATGGCTACACCTTC. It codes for CASSSPRGRVSISYGYTF.

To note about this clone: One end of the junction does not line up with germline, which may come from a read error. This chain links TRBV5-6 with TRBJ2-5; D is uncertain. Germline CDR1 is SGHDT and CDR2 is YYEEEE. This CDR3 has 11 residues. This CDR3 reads CTSSLRETQYF. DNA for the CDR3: TGTACCAGCAGCTTGCGAGAGACCCAGTACTTC.

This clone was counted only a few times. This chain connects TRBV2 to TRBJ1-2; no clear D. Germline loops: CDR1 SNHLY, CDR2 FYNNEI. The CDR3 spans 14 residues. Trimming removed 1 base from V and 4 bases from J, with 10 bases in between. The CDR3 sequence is CASSEGPGGYGYTF. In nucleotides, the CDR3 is TGTGCCAGCAGTGAAGGCCCCGGCGGCTATGGCTACACCTTC.

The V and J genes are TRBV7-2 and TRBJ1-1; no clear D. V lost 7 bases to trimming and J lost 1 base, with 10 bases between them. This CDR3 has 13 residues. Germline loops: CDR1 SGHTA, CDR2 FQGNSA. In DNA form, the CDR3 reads TGTGCCAGCATGGAGAGTCCGAACACTGAAGCTTTCTTT. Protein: CASMESPNTEAFF.

The CDR3 coding sequence is TGTGCCAGCAGCCAAGAAGGTCCAGCGGGGAATGAGCAGTTCTTC. This gives the protein CASSQEGPAGNEQFF. The V and J genes are TRBV4-2 and TRBJ2-1, with TRBD2 identical over 7 bases. The CDR3 totals 15 residues. V lost 0 bases and J lost 7; bases outside the gene matches: 6. CDR1 is LGHNA and CDR2 is YNFKEQ in the germline V gene.

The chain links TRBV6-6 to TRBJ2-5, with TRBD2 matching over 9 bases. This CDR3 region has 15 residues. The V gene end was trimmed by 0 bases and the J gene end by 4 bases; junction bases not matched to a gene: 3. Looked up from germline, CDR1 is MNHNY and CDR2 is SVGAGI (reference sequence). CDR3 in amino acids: CASSYSIAGVETQYF. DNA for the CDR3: TGTGCCAGCAGTTACTCGATAGCGGGAGTAGAGACCCAGTACTTC.